A selection of T cell receptor beta chains follows, all from one sample in a study of blood T cell repertoires in COVID-19. Here immunoSEQ multiplex PCR was the method, and the copy in TCRdb shows in-frame clones only, minus some. Here the sample spans around 370,000 clones, almost 90% being singletons. Sequencing used peripheral blood. Every receptor here comes from a woman aged 70-85 years with COVID-19, enrolled during active disease. Both conserved end residues are part of each CDR3.

v_gene: TRBV10-3; j_gene: TRBJ2-7; CDR3aa: CAIQKGAGTPYEQYF
v_gene: TRBV6-4; j_gene: TRBJ2-2; CDR3aa: CASSASGGAITGELFF
v_gene: TRBV20-1; j_gene: TRBJ1-2; CDR3aa: CSASSRRGGGRLNYGYTF
v_gene: TRBV12-3/TRBV12-4; j_gene: TRBJ1-1; CDR3aa: CASSDRASSEAFF
v_gene: TRBV6-5; j_gene: TRBJ1-2; CDR3aa: CASRPDRGNGYTF
v_gene: TRBV6-1; j_gene: TRBJ2-5; CDR3aa: CASSGRLAADQETQYF
v_gene: TRBV9; j_gene: TRBJ1-2; CDR3aa: CASIPLGQDAGYTF
v_gene: TRBV2; j_gene: TRBJ2-3; CDR3aa: CVWGRVGTSDTQYF
v_gene: TRBV9; j_gene: TRBJ1-1; CDR3aa: CASSVGQGAMNTEAFF
v_gene: TRBV30; j_gene: TRBJ1-1; CDR3aa: CAWTPTWDRDTEAFF
v_gene: TRBV27; j_gene: TRBJ1-1; CDR3aa: CASGRGDRGPTEAFF
v_gene: TRBV10-3; j_gene: TRBJ1-4; CDR3aa: CAISGQGGDEKLFF
v_gene: TRBV7-9; j_gene: TRBJ1-2; CDR3aa: CASSPGGYYGYTF
v_gene: TRBV7-2; j_gene: TRBJ2-1; CDR3aa: CASSEQGSSYNEQFF
v_gene: TRBV18; j_gene: TRBJ1-2; CDR3aa: CASSQTTGTGLNYGYTF
v_gene: TRBV2; j_gene: TRBJ1-5; CDR3aa: CASSDDRNQPQHF
v_gene: TRBV7-9; j_gene: TRBJ1-5; CDR3aa: CASSSDSPNQPQHF
v_gene: TRBV29-1; j_gene: TRBJ1-1; CDR3aa: CSVSTSNTEAFF
v_gene: TRBV5-1; j_gene: TRBJ2-2; CDR3aa: CASSPQGTPGELFF
v_gene: TRBV30; j_gene: TRBJ1-2; CDR3aa: CAWNPGDYGYTF
v_gene: TRBV27; j_gene: TRBJ1-1; CDR3aa: CASSFLTGLNTEAFF
v_gene: TRBV5-6; j_gene: TRBJ1-2; CDR3aa: CASSLGQNNYGYTF
v_gene: TRBV2; j_gene: TRBJ1-1; CDR3aa: CASSFTGDTEAFF
v_gene: TRBV24-1; j_gene: TRBJ2-1; CDR3aa: CATSDAPGTTYNEQFF
v_gene: TRBV5-8; j_gene: TRBJ1-5; CDR3aa: CASSLSDQPQHF
v_gene: TRBV7-9; j_gene: TRBJ2-7; CDR3aa: CASSSTGVSYEQYF
v_gene: TRBV9; j_gene: TRBJ1-2; CDR3aa: CASSPRTAPNYGYTF
v_gene: TRBV11-2; j_gene: TRBJ1-3; CDR3aa: CASSLEGGEGNTIYF
v_gene: TRBV7-2; j_gene: TRBJ1-3; CDR3aa: CASSMLQGAYRNTIYF
v_gene: TRBV11-2; j_gene: TRBJ1-2; CDR3aa: CASSLGGGIGYTF
v_gene: TRBV28; j_gene: TRBJ2-7; CDR3aa: CASIQRTGAGEQYF
v_gene: TRBV11-2; j_gene: TRBJ2-3; CDR3aa: CASSQHDTQYF
v_gene: TRBV29-1; j_gene: TRBJ2-2; CDR3aa: CSVTGNGNGELFF
v_gene: TRBV19; j_gene: TRBJ1-2; CDR3aa: CASGLAVAGDGYTF
v_gene: TRBV11-2; j_gene: TRBJ1-1; CDR3aa: CASSLTGLPEAFF
v_gene: TRBV10-3; j_gene: TRBJ1-1; CDR3aa: CAISERGSNTEAFF
v_gene: TRBV15; j_gene: TRBJ1-3; CDR3aa: CATSRDRNTIYF
v_gene: TRBV19; j_gene: TRBJ2-7; CDR3aa: CASSIGTESSYEQYF
v_gene: TRBV19; j_gene: TRBJ1-1; CDR3aa: CASSFYRENTEAFF
v_gene: TRBV7-2; j_gene: TRBJ2-7; CDR3aa: CASSPATTGGYEQYF
v_gene: TRBV7-8; j_gene: TRBJ1-1; CDR3aa: CASSPLARGAFF
v_gene: TRBV24-1; j_gene: TRBJ1-3; CDR3aa: CATRYPSSGNTIYF
v_gene: TRBV4-3; j_gene: TRBJ1-2; CDR3aa: CASSQAKRRGEGFYGYTF
v_gene: TRBV12-3/TRBV12-4; j_gene: TRBJ2-7; CDR3aa: CASSPGPYEQYF
v_gene: TRBV27; j_gene: TRBJ1-4; CDR3aa: CASSFSSAGLGEKLFF
v_gene: TRBV30; j_gene: TRBJ2-5; CDR3aa: CAWSVGALDRGQETQYF
v_gene: TRBV7-2; j_gene: TRBJ2-2; CDR3aa: CASSLGLGGELFF
v_gene: TRBV7-9; j_gene: TRBJ1-6; CDR3aa: CASARGQNSPNSPLHF
v_gene: TRBV23-1; j_gene: TRBJ1-5; CDR3aa: CASAGTGGGNQPQHF
v_gene: TRBV30; j_gene: TRBJ1-6; CDR3aa: CAWSVSTGRGSPLHF
v_gene: TRBV7-2; j_gene: TRBJ1-1; CDR3aa: CASSFRGSETEAFF
v_gene: TRBV29-1; j_gene: TRBJ1-2; CDR3aa: CSVETAYGYTF
v_gene: TRBV18; j_gene: TRBJ1-2; CDR3aa: CASSPRGQPEGSGYTF
v_gene: TRBV6-2/TRBV6-3; j_gene: TRBJ2-7; CDR3aa: CASSYHPNRDRGHEQYF
v_gene: TRBV10-1; j_gene: TRBJ1-4; CDR3aa: CASSDPTAGTGQMSTNEKLFF
v_gene: TRBV3-1/TRBV3-2; j_gene: TRBJ1-2; CDR3aa: CASSQDQWGWGYTF